The 13 T cell receptor beta chains in this list originate from one sample, sequenced in a study of cytomegalovirus exposure and HLA in healthy donors. PCR amplification relied on 60 Vbeta primers (plus 13 Jbeta primers). The repertoire was sequenced with immunoSEQ multiplex PCR; TCRdb's copy has only in-frame clones and lacks some. The sample has approximately 160,000 clones; about 80% are singletons. Sequencing was performed on PBMCs. These receptor sequences come from a woman between 35 and 50 years old in good health and CMV-seronegative.

The chain carries TRBV7-8 and TRBJ1-1; D uncertain. V was trimmed by 2 bases and J by 0 bases, leaving 4 bases between them. Germline CDR1 reads SGHVS; CDR2 reads FQNEAQ. This CDR3 region has 13 residues. CDR3 in DNA: TGTGCCAGCAGCTTATTAGTGAACACTGAAGCTTTCTTT. The encoded protein is CASSLLVNTEAFF.

The chain combines TRBV28 with TRBJ1-5; D is uncertain. The CDR3 runs to 12 residues. Trimming removed 3 bases from V and 10 bases from J, with 10 bases in between. Germline V gene sequence: CDR1 MDHEN, CDR2 SYDVKM. CDR3 coding DNA: TGTGCCAGCAGTTTCGGGTCAACCCCCCAGCATTTT. It is translated as CASSFGSTPQHF.

CDR3 region: CASSMGLAYYNEQFF. The CDR3 bases are TGTGCCAGTAGTATGGGACTAGCGTATTACAATGAGCAGTTCTTC. The chain recombines TRBV19 with TRBJ2-1; 10 bases align to TRBD2. The CDR3 contains 15 residues. Trimming cost V 3 bases and J 4 bases; bases outside gene matches: 3. CDR1 and CDR2 from the germline V gene are LNHDA and SQIVND (reference sequence).

Only one count was recorded for this clone. This rearrangement joins TRBV4-2 to TRBJ2-5, with a tentative D call TRBD2 (5 bases). Germline CDR1 is LGHNA and CDR2 is YNFKEQ. V shed 4 bases and J shed 8 bases, with 23 bases lying between them. The CDR3 is made up of 16 amino acids. The CDR3 sequence: CASSLNDPGLRGTQYF. For the CDR3, the DNA is TGTGCCAGCAGCCTCAACGACCCCGGACTCCGGGGAACCCAGTACTTC.

The rearrangement uses TRBV11-3 and TRBJ2-7; 11 nucleotides agree with TRBD1. The J segment lost 3 bases and the V segment lost 3 bases, leaving 4 bases of the junction unmatched. Germline lookup yields CDR1 SGHNT and CDR2 YENEEA. The CDR3 runs 15 residues. CDR3 in amino acids: CASSFYGTGGYEQYF. The DNA of the CDR3 is TGTGCCAGCAGCTTCTACGGGACAGGGGGCTACGAGCAGTACTTC.

This chain links TRBV5-1 with TRBJ1-2, with D unclear. The CDR3 spans 14 residues. V was trimmed by 0 bases and J by 6 bases, leaving 12 bases between them. Germline assignment: CDR1 SGHRS and CDR2 YFSETQ. CDR3 sequence: CASSLGREMNGYTF. DNA of the CDR3: TGCGCCAGCAGCTTGGGTAGGGAGATGAATGGCTACACCTTC.

The chain recombines TRBV6-1 with TRBJ2-2; D not certain. Germline CDR1 and CDR2: MNHNS and SASEGT. Deletions cut 3 bases from V and 1 base from J, with 9 bases between. The CDR3 length is 15 residues. The CDR3 bases are TGTGCCAGCAGTGAGGTCCTACTGAACACCGGGGAGCTGTTTTTT. Translation: CASSEVLLNTGELFF.

The chain uses TRBV30 and TRBJ1-4; D is perhaps TRBD1 (5 bases). The CDR3 extends over 13 amino acids. Looked up from germline, CDR1 is GTSNPN and CDR2 is SVGIG (reference sequence). The V end lost 2 bases, the J end lost 7 bases, and 11 bases lay between the germline ends. DNA for the CDR3: TGTGCCTGGAGTAGGGGTAGGGCTGAAAAACTGTTTTTT. This codes for CAWSRGRAEKLFF.

The chain employs TRBV1 and TRBJ1-1; TRBD1, the table's D call, was not compared with the DNA. TRBV1 is deemed a pseudogene. There are 14 residues in the CDR3. This CDR3 is CTSSQGQWNTEAFF. As DNA, the CDR3 is TGCACCAGCAGCCAAGGGCAGTGGAACACTGAAGCTTTCTTT.

This clone was seen a handful of times. The chain carries TRBV6-1 and TRBJ1-3; maybe TRBD1 (5 bases). Looked up from germline, CDR1 is MNHNS and CDR2 is SASEGT. V lost 3 bases and J 1 base, leaving 13 bases between the germline ends. The CDR3 spans 16 residues. This chain's CDR3 is CASSDGDSRSGNTIYF. CDR3 in DNA: TGTGCCAGCAGTGATGGAGACAGCCGATCTGGAAACACCATATATTTT.

The chain carries TRBV5-1 and TRBJ2-5; possible D gene TRBD1, 5 bases. V was shortened by 5 bases and J by 2 bases, with 10 bases between the two germline ends. The length of the CDR3 is 13 residues. CDR1 SGHRS and CDR2 YFSETQ come from the germline V gene. As DNA, the CDR3 is TGCGCCAGCAGACCCCAGGGACAAGAGACCCAGTACTTC. It yields the protein CASRPQGQETQYF.

V gene TRBV4-2 combines with J gene TRBJ2-1, with 7 positions matching TRBD2. Looked up from germline, CDR1 is LGHNA and CDR2 is YNFKEQ. The trim removed 0 bases at V and 3 bases at J, leaving 2 bases unmatched. This CDR3 is built from 15 residues. Written as DNA, the CDR3 is TGTGCCAGCAGCCAAGATGCTAGCGGCTACAATGAGCAGTTCTTC. Its protein is CASSQDASGYNEQFF.

The J gene is TRBJ2-3, the V gene TRBV7-8; unclear D gene. Germline V lookup: CDR1 SGHVS, CDR2 FQNEAQ. The V end lost 4 bases, the J end lost 2 bases, and 7 bases lay between the germline ends. The CDR3 has 13 residues. In DNA, the CDR3 is TGTGCCAGCAGCTCTTTCTCCACAGATACGCAGTATTTT. Translated: CASSSFSTDTQYF.